These 27 T cell receptor beta chains share one sample of origin, sequenced in a study of blood T cell repertoires in COVID-19. Assay: immunoSEQ multiplex PCR; the TCRdb copy retains only in-frame clones and omits some. The sample lists hundreds of thousands of clones; approximately 91% were seen once. The sequenced sample was peripheral blood. These receptors were taken from a man aged 55-75 years who had recovered from COVID-19.

The chain couples TRBV5-1 to TRBJ1-1, with unresolved D. The length of the CDR3 is 13 residues. The germline gives CDR1 SGHRS, CDR2 YFSETQ. The V end was cut by 2 bases, the J end by 0 bases, with 5 bases between. CDR3 sequence reads: CASSFELNTEAFF. The CDR3 nucleotides read TGCGCCAGCAGCTTTGAGTTGAACACTGAAGCTTTCTTT.

The sample holds a few counts of this clone. This CDR3 is CASSLVGTGARDTQYF. In nucleotides, the CDR3 is TGTGCCAGCAGCTTAGTCGGCACAGGGGCCAGAGATACGCAGTATTTT. The chain has TRBV11-2 and TRBJ2-3, with 7 bases identical to TRBD1. Germline V gene sequence: CDR1 SGHAT, CDR2 FQNNGV. With 1 base clipped from V and 5 bases from J, the junction kept 9 bases outside the gene matches. This CDR3 contains 16 residues.

This chain links TRBV5-1 with TRBJ2-3; 8 bases align to TRBD2. The germline CDR1 and CDR2 sequences are SGHRS and YFSETQ. This CDR3 is built from 14 residues. J was trimmed by 0 bases and V by 6 bases; bases with no gene match: 3. Here the CDR3 reads CASKGLVSTDTQYF. CDR3 bases: TGCGCCAGCAAGGGACTAGTTAGCACAGATACGCAGTATTTT.

The CDR3 DNA is TGTGCCAGCAGTATGGGACAGGGCCCTTTGGGTGGCTACACCTTC. Translating gives CASSMGQGPLGGYTF. This sequence joins TRBV27 and TRBJ1-2, with TRBD1 matching 9 bases. Germline trimming cut 5 bases from V and 7 bases from J; bases unmatched to any gene: 11. This CDR3 has 15 amino acids. Germline CDR1 and CDR2: MNHEY and SMNVEV (reference sequence).

The rearrangement joins TRBV9 to TRBJ2-3; 7 positions agree with TRBD1. The CDR3 sequence is 16 residues long. Germline V gene lookup returns CDR1 SGDLS and CDR2 YYNGEE. With V trimmed by 1 base and J by 2 bases, 7 bases remained unmatched. The CDR3 region is CASSVTDRVHTDTQYF. Written as DNA, the CDR3 is TGTGCCAGCAGCGTAACCGACAGGGTACACACAGATACGCAGTATTTT.

This chain connects TRBV7-8 to TRBJ1-2; TRBD1 matches 7 bases. This CDR3 has 14 residues. Per germline, CDR1 SGHVS and CDR2 FQNEAQ. The ends lost 4 bases at V and 1 base at J; junction bases unmatched: 3. CDR3 region: CASSWDSFNYGYTF. The CDR3 DNA reads as TGTGCCAGCAGCTGGGACAGCTTTAACTATGGCTACACCTTC.

The chain carries TRBV5-6 and TRBJ1-1; D not certain. The V gene lost 5 bases and the J gene lost 0 bases, with 11 bases spanning the gap. This CDR3 is built from 14 residues. The germline V gene has CDR1 SGHDT and CDR2 YYEEEE. CDR3: CASRSLGVNTEAFF. The CDR3 DNA is TGTGCCAGCAGATCATTGGGAGTGAACACTGAAGCTTTCTTT.

The genes are TRBV7-6 and TRBJ2-3; perhaps TRBD2 as D (7 bases). With 0 bases removed from V and 5 bases from J, the gap between germline ends came to 12 bases. The germline V gene has CDR1 SGHVS and CDR2 FNYEAQ. The CDR3 spans 15 residues. The DNA for the CDR3 is TGTGCCAGCAGCTTAGCGGGGGGGCCTGGAGATACGCAGTATTTT. Translating gives CASSLAGGPGDTQYF.

V is TRBV4-3 and J is TRBJ2-3; D perhaps matches TRBD1 (6 bases). The CDR3 is 15 residues long. Trimming left V 1 base short and J 2 bases short, with 10 bases between. Germline CDR1 is LGHNA and CDR2 is YSLEER. The CDR3 DNA follows: TGCGCCAGCAGCCAAGGACCAGGGGTCACAGATACGCAGTATTTT. It specifies CASSQGPGVTDTQYF.

This rearrangement joins TRBV30 to TRBJ1-4; 7 bases are a match to TRBD1. Germline CDR1 reads GTSNPN; CDR2 reads SVGIG (reference sequence). V shed 4 bases and J 5 bases; nucleotides not matched to a gene: 10. The CDR3 has 15 amino acids. The CDR3 nucleotides read TGTGCCTGGAATAGATACGGGACAGAAAATGAAAAACTGTTTTTT. It codes for CAWNRYGTENEKLFF.

This chain connects TRBV18 to TRBJ2-1; D may be TRBD2 (6 bases). This CDR3 comprises 16 residues. Trimming removed 0 bases at V and 7 bases at J, with 16 bases between. Germline V gene sequence: CDR1 KGHSH, CDR2 LQKENI. For the CDR3, the DNA is TGTGCCAGCTCACCACCGGGCGGGGTGGTGGCGAATGAGCAGTTCTTC. Its translation: CASSPPGGVVANEQFF. The variable domain in full, with the rest retrieved from reference TRBV18 and TRBJ2-1, is NAGVMQNPRHLVRRRGQEARLRCSPMKGHSHVYWYRQLPEEGLKFMVYLQKENIIDESGMPKERFSAEFPKEGPSILRIQQVVRGDSAAYFCASSPPGGVVANEQFFGPGTRLTVL.

The rearrangement links TRBV30 to TRBJ1-5; D unclear. Germline assignment: CDR1 GTSNPN and CDR2 SVGIG (reference sequence). The CDR3 totals 13 residues. The V and J ends lost 0 bases and 4 bases respectively, with 7 bases between them. CDR3 region: CAWSVIGNQPQHF. The CDR3 region has the DNA TGTGCCTGGAGTGTAATCGGGAATCAGCCCCAGCATTTT.

The rearrangement joins TRBV13 to TRBJ1-2; D might be TRBD1 (5 bases). CDR1 is PRHDT, CDR2 FYEKMQ, per germline (reference sequence). V lost 5 bases and J lost 7, with 17 bases in between. CDR3 length equals 14 residues. The CDR3 DNA reads TGTGCCAGCAGCCCCCGGGACGGGAGAGGTGGCTACACCTTC. Protein: CASSPRDGRGGYTF.

V is TRBV18 and J is TRBJ2-7; a possible D gene is TRBD1 (5 bases). This CDR3 comprises 14 residues. Trimming took off 2 bases at V and 7 bases at J, with 15 bases between the two ends. Germline assignment: CDR1 KGHSH and CDR2 LQKENI. This CDR3 is CASSPGQGGREQYF. The CDR3 nucleotides are TGTGCCAGCTCACCAGGGCAGGGTGGTAGGGAGCAGTACTTC.

V usage is TRBV4-2 and J usage is TRBJ1-3; D may be TRBD1 (5 bases). Trimming removed 4 bases at V and 0 bases at J, with 19 bases between. There are 18 residues in the CDR3. The V gene's germline CDR1 is LGHNA and CDR2 YNFKEQ. CDR3 DNA sequence: TGTGCCAGCAGCCCTCAACACTTAGGGGTGCCCTCTGGAAACACCATATATTTT. Translated: CASSPQHLGVPSGNTIYF.

The chain is built from TRBV14 and TRBJ2-5; the match to TRBD1 covers 9 bases. V dropped 5 bases and J dropped 5; count of bases not matched to a gene: 6. The CDR3 totals 14 residues. From germline, CDR1 is SGHDN and CDR2 FVKESK. As DNA, the CDR3 is TGTGCCAGCAGCGTCCGGGACAGGGTTGAGACCCAGTACTTC. Translated: CASSVRDRVETQYF.

CDR3 coding DNA: TGTGCCAGCAGTTACCGGACGACAGGGTATGGCTACACCTTC. It is translated as CASSYRTTGYGYTF. The V gene is TRBV6-5, the J gene TRBJ1-2, with 7 bases lining up with TRBD1. The CDR3 has 14 amino acids. CDR1 is MNHEY, CDR2 SVGAGI, per germline. Unmatched junction bases numbered 5, after V lost 2 bases and J lost 5 bases.

This rearrangement joins TRBV6-2 or TRBV6-3 to TRBJ2-4; 13 bases line up with TRBD2. V gave up 2 bases and J gave up 9 bases; unmatched junction bases: 10. Germline V gene data show CDR1 as MNHEY and CDR2 as SVGEGT. The CDR3 is made up of 17 amino acids. As DNA, the CDR3 is TGTGCCAGCAGTTACGGGGGACTAGCGGGGCACTGGGGCATTCAGTACTTC. This codes for CASSYGGLAGHWGIQYF.

The J gene is TRBJ1-2, the V gene TRBV18; D perhaps matches TRBD1 (6 bases). The CDR3 totals 15 residues. Germline CDR1 is KGHSH and CDR2 is LQKENI. Trimming removed 4 bases from V and 1 base from J, with 13 bases in between. CDR3 coding DNA: TGTGCCAGCTCACACCGGGACACTAGTAACTATGGCTACACCTTC. It encodes CASSHRDTSNYGYTF.

The chain is built from TRBV6-2 or TRBV6-3 and TRBJ2-1; the match to TRBD2 covers 7 bases. CDR3 size: 15 residues. Looked up from germline, CDR1 is MNHEY and CDR2 is SVGEGT. V lost 5 bases, J lost 0 bases, and 4 bases stayed unmatched. CDR3 in DNA: TGTGCCAGCAGTGCCCCGGGGGGCTCCTACAATGAGCAGTTCTTC. Protein: CASSAPGGSYNEQFF.

The genes are TRBV30 and TRBJ1-4; TRBD1 aligns across 9 bases. Germline V gives CDR1 GTSNPN, CDR2 SVGIG (reference sequence). This CDR3 is 15 amino acids long. V was pared by 3 bases and J by 8 bases, with 10 bases of the junction left unmatched. CDR3 in amino acids: CAWRAPGTGNEKLFF. The CDR3, as DNA: TGTGCCTGGAGGGCACCCGGGACAGGGAACGAAAAACTGTTTTTT.

This chain links TRBV28 with TRBJ2-7, with 7 bases identical to TRBD2. The CDR3 totals 15 residues. J gave up 0 bases and V 1 base, and 3 bases lay outside the gene matches. Germline V lookup: CDR1 MDHEN, CDR2 SYDVKM. In nucleotides, the CDR3 is TGTGCCAGCAGTTTATCTCGCGGGAGCTCCTACGAGCAGTACTTC. Translating it yields CASSLSRGSSYEQYF.

The chain employs TRBV7-3 and TRBJ2-1; D gene ambiguous. The V gene's germline CDR1 is SGHTA and CDR2 FQGTGA. CDR3 size: 13 residues. The ends were cut back, 1 base at V and 9 bases at J, with 10 bases in the middle. CDR3 amino acids: CASSLNIRGEQFF. Here the CDR3 DNA reads TGTGCCAGCAGCTTAAATATCCGAGGTGAGCAGTTCTTC.

The chain employs TRBV10-3 and TRBJ1-5, with D possibly matching TRBD1 (5 bases). This CDR3 has 13 amino acids. Germline CDR1 is ENHRY and CDR2 is SYGVKD. The V gene lost 8 bases and the J gene lost 4 bases, with 12 bases spanning the gap. The CDR3 nucleotides read TGTGCCATCGGAGGGGCCTATAATCAGCCCCAGCATTTT. It codes for CAIGGAYNQPQHF.

The chain is built from TRBV6-2 or TRBV6-3 and TRBJ2-7, with 7 bases identical to TRBD2. This CDR3 has 14 amino acids. Per the germline V gene, CDR1 is MNHEY and CDR2 is SVGEGT. V shed 0 bases, J shed 8 bases, and the junction held 7 bases outside the gene matches. The DNA for the CDR3 is TGTGCCAGCAGTTACTCGATGGTCGGGACTAAGCAGTACTTC. Translating gives CASSYSMVGTKQYF.

This chain links TRBV20-1 with TRBJ2-7, with D possibly matching TRBD2 (5 bases). Germline assignment: CDR1 DFQATT and CDR2 SNEGSKA (reference sequence). This CDR3 contains 12 residues. Trimming removed 3 bases at V and 6 bases at J, with 12 bases between. The CDR3 nucleotides read TGCAGTGCTAGTAGCGCTAGTTCCGAGCAGTACTTC. Encoded protein: CSASSASSEQYF.

This chain links TRBV19 with TRBJ2-5, with 7 bases aligning to TRBD1. Germline V lookup: CDR1 LNHDA, CDR2 SQIVND (reference sequence). The junction had 9 bases not matched to a gene; V was cut back by 5 bases and J by 0 bases. The CDR3 is made up of 16 amino acids. The CDR3 DNA is TGTGCCAGTAGTGTAACGACAGGGTGGGACCAAGAGACCCAGTACTTC. As protein: CASSVTTGWDQETQYF.